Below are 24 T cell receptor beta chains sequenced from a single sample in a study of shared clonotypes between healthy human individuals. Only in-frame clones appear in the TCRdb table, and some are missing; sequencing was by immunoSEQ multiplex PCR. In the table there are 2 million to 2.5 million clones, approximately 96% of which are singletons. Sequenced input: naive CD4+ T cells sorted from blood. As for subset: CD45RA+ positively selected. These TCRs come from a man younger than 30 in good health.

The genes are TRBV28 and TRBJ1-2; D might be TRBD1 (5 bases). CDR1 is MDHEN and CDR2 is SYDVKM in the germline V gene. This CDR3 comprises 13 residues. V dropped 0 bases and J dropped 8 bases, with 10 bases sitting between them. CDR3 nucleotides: TGTGCCAGCAGTTTATGGGGGCCCCAGGGCTACACCTTC. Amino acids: CASSLWGPQGYTF.

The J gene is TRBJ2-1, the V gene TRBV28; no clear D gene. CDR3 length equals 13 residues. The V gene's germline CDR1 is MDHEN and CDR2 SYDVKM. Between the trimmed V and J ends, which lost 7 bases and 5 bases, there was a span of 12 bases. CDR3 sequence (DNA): TGTGCCAGCAATTACGGTTGGGACAATGAGCAGTTCTTC. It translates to CASNYGWDNEQFF.

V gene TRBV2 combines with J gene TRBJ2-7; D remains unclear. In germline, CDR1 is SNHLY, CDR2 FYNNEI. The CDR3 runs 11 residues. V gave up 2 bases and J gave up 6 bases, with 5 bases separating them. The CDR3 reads CASSEFLEQYF. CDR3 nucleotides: TGTGCCAGCAGTGAATTCCTCGAGCAGTACTTC.

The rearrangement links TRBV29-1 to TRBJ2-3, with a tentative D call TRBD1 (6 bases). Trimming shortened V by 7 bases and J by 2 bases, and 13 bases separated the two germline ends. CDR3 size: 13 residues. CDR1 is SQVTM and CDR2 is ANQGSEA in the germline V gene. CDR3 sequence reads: CSADRSYTDTQYF. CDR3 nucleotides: TGCAGCGCCGACAGGTCGTACACAGATACGCAGTATTTT.

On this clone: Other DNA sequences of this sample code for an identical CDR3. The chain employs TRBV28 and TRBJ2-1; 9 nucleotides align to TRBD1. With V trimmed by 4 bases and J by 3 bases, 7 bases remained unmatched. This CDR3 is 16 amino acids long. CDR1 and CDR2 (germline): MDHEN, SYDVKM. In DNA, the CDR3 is TGTGCCAGCAGTTCTCCCGGGACAGGGAGCTACAATGAGCAGTTCTTC. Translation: CASSSPGTGSYNEQFF.

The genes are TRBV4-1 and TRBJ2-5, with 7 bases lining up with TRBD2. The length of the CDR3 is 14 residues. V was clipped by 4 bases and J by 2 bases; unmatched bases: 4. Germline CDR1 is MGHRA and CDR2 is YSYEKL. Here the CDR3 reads CASSPGGKQETQYF. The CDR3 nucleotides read TGCGCCAGCAGCCCGGGAGGAAAGCAAGAGACCCAGTACTTC.

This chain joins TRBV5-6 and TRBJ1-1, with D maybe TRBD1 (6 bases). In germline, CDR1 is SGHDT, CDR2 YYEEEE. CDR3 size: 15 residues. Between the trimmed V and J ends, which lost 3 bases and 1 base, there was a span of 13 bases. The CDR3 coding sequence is TGTGCCAGCAGCTCCCTTGGGGGCGCGAACACTGAAGCTTTCTTT. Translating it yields CASSSLGGANTEAFF.

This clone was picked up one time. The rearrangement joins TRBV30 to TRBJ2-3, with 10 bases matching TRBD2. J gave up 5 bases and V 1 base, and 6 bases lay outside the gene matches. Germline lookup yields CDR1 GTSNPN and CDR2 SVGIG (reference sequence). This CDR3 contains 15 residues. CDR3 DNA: TGTGCCTGGAGTGCACTAGCGGGACACGTAGATACGCAGTATTTT. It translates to CAWSALAGHVDTQYF.

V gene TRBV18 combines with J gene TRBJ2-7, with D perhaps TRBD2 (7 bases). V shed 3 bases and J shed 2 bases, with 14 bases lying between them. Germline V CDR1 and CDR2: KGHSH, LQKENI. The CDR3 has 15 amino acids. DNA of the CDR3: TGTGCCAGCTCACCGAGAGGGGAGGGGGCCTACGAGCAGTACTTC. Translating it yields CASSPRGEGAYEQYF.

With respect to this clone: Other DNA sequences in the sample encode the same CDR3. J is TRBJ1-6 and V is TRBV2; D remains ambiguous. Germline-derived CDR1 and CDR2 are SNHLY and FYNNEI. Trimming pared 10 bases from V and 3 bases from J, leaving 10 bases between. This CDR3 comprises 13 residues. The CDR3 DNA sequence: TGTGCCATAAGACAAGACTATAATTCACCCCTCCACTTT. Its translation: CAIRQDYNSPLHF.

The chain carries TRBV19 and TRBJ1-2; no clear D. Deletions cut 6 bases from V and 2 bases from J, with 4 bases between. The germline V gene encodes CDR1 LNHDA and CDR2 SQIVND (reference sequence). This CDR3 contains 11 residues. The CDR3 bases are TGTGCCAGTAGCCGCAACTATGGCTACACCTTC. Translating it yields CASSRNYGYTF.

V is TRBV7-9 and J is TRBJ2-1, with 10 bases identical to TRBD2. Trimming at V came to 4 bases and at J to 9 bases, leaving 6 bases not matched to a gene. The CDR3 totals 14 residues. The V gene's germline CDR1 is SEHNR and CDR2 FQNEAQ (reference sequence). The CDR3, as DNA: TGTGCCAGCAGCTCAAGCGGGGGGGCCATTGAGCAGTTCTTC. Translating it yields CASSSSGGAIEQFF.

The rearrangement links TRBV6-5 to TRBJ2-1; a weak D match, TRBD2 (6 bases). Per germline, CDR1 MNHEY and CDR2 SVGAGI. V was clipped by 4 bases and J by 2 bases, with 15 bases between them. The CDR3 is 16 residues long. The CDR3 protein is CASSFLTSSPYNEQFF. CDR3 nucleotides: TGTGCCAGCAGTTTCCTGACTAGTAGTCCCTACAATGAGCAGTTCTTC.

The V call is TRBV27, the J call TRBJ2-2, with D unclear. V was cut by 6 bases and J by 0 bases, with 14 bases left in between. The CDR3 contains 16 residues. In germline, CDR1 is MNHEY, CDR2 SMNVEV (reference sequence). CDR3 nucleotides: TGTGCCAGCAGCCTCGGCGGAACCGCGAACACCGGGGAGCTGTTTTTT. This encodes CASSLGGTANTGELFF.

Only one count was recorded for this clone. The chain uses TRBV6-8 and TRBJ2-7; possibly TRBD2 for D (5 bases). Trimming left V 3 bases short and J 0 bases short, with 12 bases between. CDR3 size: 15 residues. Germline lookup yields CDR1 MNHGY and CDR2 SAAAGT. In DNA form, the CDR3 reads TGTGCCAGCAGTTATCCAGCGGAGGACTCCTACGAGCAGTACTTC. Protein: CASSYPAEDSYEQYF.

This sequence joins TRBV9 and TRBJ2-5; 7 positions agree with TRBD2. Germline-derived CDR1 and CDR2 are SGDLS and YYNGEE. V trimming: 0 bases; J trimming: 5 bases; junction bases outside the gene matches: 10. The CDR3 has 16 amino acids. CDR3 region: CASSVAGRDPVETQYF. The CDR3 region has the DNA TGTGCCAGCAGCGTAGCGGGGAGGGATCCAGTGGAGACCCAGTACTTC.

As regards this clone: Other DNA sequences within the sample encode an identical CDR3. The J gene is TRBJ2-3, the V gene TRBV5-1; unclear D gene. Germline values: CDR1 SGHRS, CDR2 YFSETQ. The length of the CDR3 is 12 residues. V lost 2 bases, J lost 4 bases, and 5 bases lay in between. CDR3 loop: CASSFSSDTQYF. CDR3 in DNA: TGCGCCAGCAGCTTTTCGTCAGATACGCAGTATTTT. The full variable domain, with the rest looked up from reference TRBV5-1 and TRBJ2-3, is KAGVTQTPRYLIKTRGQQVTLSCSPISGHRSVSWYQQTPGQGLQFLFEYFSETQRNKGNFPGRFSGRQFSNSRSEMNVSTLELGDSALYLCASSFSSDTQYFGPGTRLTVL.

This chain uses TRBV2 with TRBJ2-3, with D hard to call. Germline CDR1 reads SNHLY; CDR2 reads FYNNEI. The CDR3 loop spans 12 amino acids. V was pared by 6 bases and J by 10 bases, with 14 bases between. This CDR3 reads CASRSDGDAQYF. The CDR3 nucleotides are TGTGCCAGCAGGTCCGACGGTGATGCGCAGTATTTT.

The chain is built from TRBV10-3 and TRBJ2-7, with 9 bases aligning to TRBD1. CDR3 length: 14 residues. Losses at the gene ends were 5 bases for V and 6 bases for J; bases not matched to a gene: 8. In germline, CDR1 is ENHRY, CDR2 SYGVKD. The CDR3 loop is CAISPGTGWGEQYF. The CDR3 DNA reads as TGTGCCATCAGTCCAGGGACAGGGTGGGGCGAGCAGTACTTC.

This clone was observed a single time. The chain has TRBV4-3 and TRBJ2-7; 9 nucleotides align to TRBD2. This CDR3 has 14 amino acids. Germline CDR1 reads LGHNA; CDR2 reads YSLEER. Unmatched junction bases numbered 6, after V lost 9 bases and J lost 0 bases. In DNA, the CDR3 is TGCGCCAGACGAGGCGGGAGGGCCTCCTACGAGCAGTACTTC. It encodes CARRGGRASYEQYF.

The CDR3 reads CASSVGHRDDTEAFF. CDR3 in DNA: TGTGCCAGCAGCGTAGGTCACAGGGACGACACTGAAGCTTTCTTT. V is TRBV9 and J is TRBJ1-1, with D perhaps TRBD1 (6 bases). The germline gives CDR1 SGDLS, CDR2 YYNGEE. The CDR3 consists of 15 residues. Trimming removed 0 bases at V and 3 bases at J, with 12 bases between.

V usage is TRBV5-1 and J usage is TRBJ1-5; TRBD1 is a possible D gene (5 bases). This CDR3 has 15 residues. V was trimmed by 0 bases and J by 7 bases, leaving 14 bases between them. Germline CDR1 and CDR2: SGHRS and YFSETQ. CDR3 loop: CASSLGGTDGQPQHF. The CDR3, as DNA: TGCGCCAGCAGCTTGGGAGGGACGGACGGCCAGCCCCAGCATTTT.

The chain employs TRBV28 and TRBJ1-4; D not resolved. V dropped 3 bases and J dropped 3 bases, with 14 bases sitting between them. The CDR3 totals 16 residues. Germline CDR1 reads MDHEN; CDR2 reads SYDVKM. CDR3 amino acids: CASSFAERRSNEKLFF. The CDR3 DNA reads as TGTGCCAGCAGTTTTGCGGAGAGGAGGTCTAATGAAAAACTGTTTTTT.

This CDR3 is CASSPSVGGTEAFF. As DNA, the CDR3 is TGTGCCAGCAGTCCCTCGGTTGGGGGAACTGAAGCTTTCTTT. J is TRBJ1-1 and V is TRBV27; a weak D match, TRBD1 (5 bases). This CDR3 has 14 amino acids. Germline values: CDR1 MNHEY, CDR2 SMNVEV (reference sequence). V lost 5 bases to trimming and J lost 5 bases, with 15 bases between them.